Given below is one T cell receptor beta chain in context. This PCR relied on a set of 60 Vbeta primers and 13 Jbeta primers. The data were produced by immunoSEQ multiplex PCR, yet TCRdb's version contains in-frame clones alone and is incomplete. The sample comprises more than 90,000 clones, around three quarters of which are singletons, and 8% to 9% rests with the top ten. This specimen belongs to a study of cytomegalovirus exposure and HLA in healthy donors. CDR1 and CDR2 (germline): SGHRS, YFSETQ. V shed 4 bases, J shed 2 bases, and the junction held 5 bases outside the gene matches. The CDR3 consists of 14 residues.

Specimen: PBMCs. This TCR was sampled from a human donor in good health. The rearrangement joins TRBV5-1 to TRBJ1-1; 7 nucleotides agree with TRBD1. In DNA, the CDR3 is TGCGCCAGCAGCCGAGGGGGCTTAAACACTGAAGCTTTCTTT. It translates to CASSRGGLNTEAFF.